A selection of T cell receptor beta chains follows, all from one sample in a study of blood T cell repertoires in COVID-19. TCRdb keeps only in-frame clones here, not all; method: immunoSEQ multiplex PCR. The sample lists 120,000 or so clones; 90% were seen once. The sequenced sample consisted of peripheral blood. The receptors originated from a woman aged 55-69 years with COVID-19, enrolled during active disease. Both conserved end residues are part of each CDR3. The order of the fields is V gene, clone size, CDR3 length, J gene, D gene, CDR3 protein, CDR3 DNA. A D gene is named only where the DNA matches it firmly. Clone size is shown for a subset of rows, as once, few, many or a class of expanded clone.

V gene: TRBV10-3; clone size: NA; CDR3 length: 16; J gene: TRBJ2-3; D gene: TRBD2; CDR3 protein: CAISEFTSGGPDTQYF; CDR3 DNA: TGTGCCATCAGTGAGTTCACTAGCGGGGGGCCGGATACGCAGTATTTT
V gene: TRBV6-2/TRBV6-3; clone size: NA; CDR3 length: 17; J gene: TRBJ1-5; D gene: TRBD1; CDR3 protein: CASSYARDRGLRQPQHF; CDR3 DNA: TGTGCCAGCAGTTACGCCCGGGACAGGGGGCTTCGGCAGCCCCAGCATTTT
V gene: TRBV19; clone size: NA; CDR3 length: 15; J gene: TRBJ1-4; D gene: TRBD1; CDR3 protein: CASSFRQGAGEKLFF; CDR3 DNA: TGTGCCAGTAGTTTCCGACAGGGGGCAGGGGAAAAACTGTTTTTT
V gene: TRBV7-3; clone size: NA; CDR3 length: 13; J gene: TRBJ1-1; D gene: NA; CDR3 protein: CASSRDKNTEAFF; CDR3 DNA: TGTGCCAGCAGCCGTGACAAGAACACTGAAGCTTTCTTT
V gene: TRBV6-5; clone size: NA; CDR3 length: 13; J gene: TRBJ1-2; D gene: NA; CDR3 protein: CASARRGANGYTF; CDR3 DNA: TGTGCCAGCGCCCGTAGGGGCGCGAATGGCTACACCTTC
V gene: TRBV3-1/TRBV3-2; clone size: NA; CDR3 length: 15; J gene: TRBJ2-3; D gene: TRBD1; CDR3 protein: CASSQTGQGADTQYF; CDR3 DNA: TGTGCCAGCAGCCAGACGGGACAGGGCGCCGATACGCAGTATTTT
V gene: TRBV9; clone size: NA; CDR3 length: 16; J gene: TRBJ2-7; D gene: NA; CDR3 protein: CASSGTSGTPLEEQYF; CDR3 DNA: TGTGCCAGCAGCGGAACCTCCGGGACACCTTTGGAGGAGCAGTACTTC
V gene: TRBV6-5; clone size: once; CDR3 length: 14; J gene: TRBJ1-1; D gene: TRBD1; CDR3 protein: CASTKTGTGQKAFF; CDR3 DNA: TGTGCCAGCACCAAAACCGGGACAGGGCAAAAAGCTTTCTTT
V gene: TRBV2; clone size: NA; CDR3 length: 14; J gene: TRBJ1-1; D gene: NA; CDR3 protein: CASSELGRNTEAFF; CDR3 DNA: TGTGCCAGCAGTGAACTAGGGAGGAACACTGAAGCTTTCTTT
V gene: TRBV7-9; clone size: NA; CDR3 length: 15; J gene: TRBJ2-5; D gene: TRBD1; CDR3 protein: CASSWVTGGRETQYF; CDR3 DNA: TGTGCCAGCAGCTGGGTGACAGGGGGTAGGGAGACCCAGTACTTC
V gene: TRBV18; clone size: NA; CDR3 length: 15; J gene: TRBJ1-1; D gene: NA; CDR3 protein: CASSLPGSKDTEAFF; CDR3 DNA: TGTGCCAGCTCACTACCAGGGAGTAAGGACACTGAAGCTTTCTTT
V gene: TRBV29-1; clone size: NA; CDR3 length: 11; J gene: TRBJ2-7; D gene: NA; CDR3 protein: CSVEDRAGFNF; CDR3 DNA: TGCAGCGTTGAAGATAGGGCAGGGTTCAACTTC